This TCR beta chain was profiled in a study of T-cell memory formation after mild COVID-19. Study as a whole: TCR clustering was largely donor specific.

Study-level findings and limits: CD4+ bias marked clones expanding day 15 to 37, unlike balanced contracting clones. Clones that contracted clustered mainly in CM and EM if CD4+ and in EMRA if CD8+.

The authors produced TCR alpha and TCR beta cDNA libraries with sample barcodes and UMIs by 5'RACE using constant-segment primers. MiXCR, run by TCRdb on the 5' RACE reads, gives a single entry per CDR3 protein. The sample shows roughly 620,000 distinct CDR3 sequences, roughly 18% of them seen only once. In regard to this clonotype: The target antigen is unknown.

V lost 5 bases to trimming and J lost 4 bases, with 11 bases between them. The CDR3 sequence is 14 residues long. Looked up from germline, CDR1 is KGHDR and CDR2 is SFDVKD. Material: PBMCs or a T cell subset sorted from them (not recorded which). The source is an adult woman who had mild COVID-19 (a few samples of this study predate the infection). Cell type and time point are not known. The rearrangement uses TRBV24-1 and TRBJ2-1; weak D call: TRBD1 (6 bases). CDR3 region: CATSVPGHYNEQFF. CDR3 bases: TGTGCCACCAGTGTCCCGGGACATTACAATGAGCAGTTCTTC.